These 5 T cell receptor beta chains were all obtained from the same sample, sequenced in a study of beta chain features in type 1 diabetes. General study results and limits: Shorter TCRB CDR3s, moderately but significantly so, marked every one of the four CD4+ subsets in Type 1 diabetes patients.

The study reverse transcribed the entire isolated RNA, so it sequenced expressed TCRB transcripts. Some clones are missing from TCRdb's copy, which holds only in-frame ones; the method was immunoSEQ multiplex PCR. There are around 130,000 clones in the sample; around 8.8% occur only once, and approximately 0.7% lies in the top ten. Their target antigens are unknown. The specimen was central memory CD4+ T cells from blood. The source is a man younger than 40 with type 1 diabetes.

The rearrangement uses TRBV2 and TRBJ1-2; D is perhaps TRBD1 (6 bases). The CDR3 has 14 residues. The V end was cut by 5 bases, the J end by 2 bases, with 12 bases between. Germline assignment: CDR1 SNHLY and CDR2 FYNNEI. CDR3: CASSSQGPNYGYTF. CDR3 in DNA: TGTGCCAGCAGTTCCCAGGGGCCGAACTATGGCTACACCTTC. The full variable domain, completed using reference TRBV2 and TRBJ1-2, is EPEVTQTPSHQVTQMGQEVILRCVPISNHLYFYWYRQILGQKVEFLVSFYNNEISEKSEIFDDQFSVERPDGSNFTLKIRSTKLEDSAMYFCASSSQGPNYGYTFGSGTRLTVV.

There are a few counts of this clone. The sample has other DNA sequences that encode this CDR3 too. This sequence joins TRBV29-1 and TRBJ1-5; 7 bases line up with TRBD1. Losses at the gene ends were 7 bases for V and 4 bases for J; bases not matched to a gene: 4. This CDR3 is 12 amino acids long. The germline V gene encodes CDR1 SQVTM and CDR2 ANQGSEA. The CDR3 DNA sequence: TGCAGCGCCCGACAGGGAAATCAGCCCCAGCATTTT. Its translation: CSARQGNQPQHF.

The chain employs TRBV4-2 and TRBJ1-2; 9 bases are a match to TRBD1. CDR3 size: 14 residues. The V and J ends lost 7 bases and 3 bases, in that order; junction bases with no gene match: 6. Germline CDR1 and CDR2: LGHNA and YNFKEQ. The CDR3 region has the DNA TGTGCCAGCAATAACCGGGACAGGGACTATGGCTACACCTTC. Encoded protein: CASNNRDRDYGYTF.

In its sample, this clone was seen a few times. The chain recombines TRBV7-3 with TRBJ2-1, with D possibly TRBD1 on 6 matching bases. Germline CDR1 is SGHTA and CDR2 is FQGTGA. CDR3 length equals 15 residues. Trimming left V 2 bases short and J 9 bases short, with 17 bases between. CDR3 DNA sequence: TGTGCCAGCAGCTTATCGACAGGCGTCCAGAGTGAGCAGTTCTTC. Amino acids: CASSLSTGVQSEQFF. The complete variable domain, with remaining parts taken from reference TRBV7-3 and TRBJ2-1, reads GAGVSQTPSNKVTEKGKYVELRCDPISGHTALYWYRQSLGQGPEFLIYFQGTGAADDSGLPNDRFFAVRPEGSVSTLKIQRTERGDSAVYLCASSLSTGVQSEQFFGPGTRLTVL.

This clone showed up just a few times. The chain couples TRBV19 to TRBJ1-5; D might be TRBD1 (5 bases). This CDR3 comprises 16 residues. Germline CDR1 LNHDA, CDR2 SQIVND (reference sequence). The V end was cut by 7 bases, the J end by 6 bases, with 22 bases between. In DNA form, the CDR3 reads TGTGCCAGTACCACGAACCCAGGGCTGTCAGGTCAGCCCCAGCATTTT. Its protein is CASTTNPGLSGQPQHF.